These T cell receptor beta chains were read from a single sample in a study of blood T cell repertoires in COVID-19. Clones were sequenced by immunoSEQ multiplex PCR, and TCRdb holds only the in-frame ones, with some missing. Among 650,000 to 800,000 clones listed, 85% to 90% were seen once. Input material: peripheral blood. The receptors derive from a woman aged 18-29 years with acute or convalescent COVID-19. Each CDR3 is given with its conserved first and last residue. Each record gives: clone size, J gene, V gene, D gene, CDR3 protein, CDR3 DNA. D genes are given only for firm matches. Clone size appears in some rows only: once, few, many, or a class for an expanded clone.

>NA|TRBJ2-5|TRBV7-2|NA
CASSRYSWPGETQYF
TGTGCCAGCAGCCGGTACTCGTGGCCAGGGGAGACCCAGTACTTC
>NA|TRBJ1-2|TRBV9|NA
CASSAGGDRANYGYTF
TGTGCCAGCAGCGCCGGGGGGGACCGGGCGAACTATGGCTACACCTTC
>NA|TRBJ1-2|TRBV12-3/TRBV12-4|NA
CASSSGNYGYTF
TGTGCCAGCAGTTCAGGGAACTATGGCTACACCTTC
>NA|TRBJ1-1|TRBV3-1/TRBV3-2|NA
CASSQGSALGTEAFF
TGTGCCAGCAGCCAAGGTTCGGCCCTCGGGACTGAAGCTTTCTTT
>NA|TRBJ1-1|TRBV6-5|NA
CASRVPENTEAFF
TGTGCCAGCAGAGTACCAGAGAACACTGAAGCTTTCTTT
>NA|TRBJ1-5|TRBV4-1|TRBD1
CASSQGMRGRVNQPQHF
TGCGCCAGCAGCCAAGGGATGAGGGGGCGAGTCAATCAGCCCCAGCATTTT
>NA|TRBJ2-5|TRBV5-1|NA
CASSRTANLQETQYF
TGCGCCAGCAGCCGTACAGCCAACCTCCAAGAGACCCAGTACTTC
>NA|TRBJ1-2|TRBV19|TRBD1
CASSTGTGAGYTF
TGTGCCAGTAGTACCGGGACAGGGGCCGGCTACACCTTC
>NA|TRBJ1-1|TRBV12-3/TRBV12-4|NA
CASSYRGNTEAFF
TGTGCCAGCAGTTACCGGGGGAACACTGAAGCTTTCTTT
>NA|TRBJ2-7|TRBV5-1|TRBD2
CASSLRPSGAESYEQYF
TGCGCCAGCAGCTTGCGTCCTAGCGGGGCTGAGTCCTACGAGCAGTACTTC
>NA|TRBJ1-6|TRBV7-2|NA
CASSLWQGRDNSPLHF
TGTGCCAGCAGCTTATGGCAGGGCCGGGATAATTCACCCCTCCACTTT
>few|TRBJ1-1|TRBV7-9|NA
CASSRSGRNTEAFF
TGTGCCAGCAGCCGCTCTGGGCGAAACACTGAAGCTTTCTTT
>once|TRBJ1-1|TRBV9|NA
CASSVDGRGGKNTEAFF
TGTGCCAGCAGCGTAGATGGGAGGGGGGGAAAGAACACTGAAGCTTTCTTT
>NA|TRBJ1-4|TRBV13|TRBD1
CASSTRGQGYEKLFF
TGTGCCAGCAGCACGAGGGGACAGGGTTATGAAAAACTGTTTTTT
>NA|TRBJ1-1|TRBV7-6|NA
CASSLGAVTANTEAFF
TGTGCCAGCAGCTTAGGGGCCGTGACAGCGAACACTGAAGCTTTCTTT
>NA|TRBJ1-4|TRBV11-2|NA
CASSLDPNLGGEKLFF
TGTGCCAGCAGCTTAGATCCAAACCTAGGAGGGGAAAAACTGTTTTTT
>NA|TRBJ2-5|TRBV6-6|TRBD2
CASLGTSGGPGETQYF
TGTGCCAGCCTGGGGACTAGCGGGGGGCCCGGGGAGACCCAGTACTTC
>once|TRBJ1-4|TRBV9|NA
CASTPSATNEKLFF
TGTGCCAGCACCCCGTCGGCAACTAATGAAAAACTGTTTTTT
>NA|TRBJ1-6|TRBV27|NA
CASSLLSNPRSGDSPLHF
TGTGCCAGCAGTTTATTGAGTAACCCTCGATCAGGGGATTCACCCCTCCACTTT
>NA|TRBJ2-7|TRBV4-3|NA
CASSQDKADYYEQYF
TGCGCCAGCAGCCAAGATAAGGCAGACTATTACGAGCAGTACTTC
>NA|TRBJ1-5|TRBV18|NA
CASSPQGDNQPQHF
TGTGCCAGCTCACCACAGGGGGACAATCAGCCCCAGCATTTT
>NA|TRBJ1-3|TRBV7-8|NA
CASSLGGLGNTIYF
TGTGCCAGCAGCTTGGGAGGCTTGGGAAACACCATATATTTT
>NA|TRBJ1-4|TRBV27|NA
CASSFGATNEKLFF
TGTGCCAGCAGTTTCGGGGCAACTAATGAAAAACTGTTTTTT
>NA|TRBJ2-5|TRBV7-9|NA
CASSLPGQETQYF
TGTGCCAGCAGCTTACCAGGGCAAGAGACCCAGTACTTC
>NA|TRBJ1-5|TRBV7-9|NA
CASSFGGASNQPQHF
TGTGCCAGCAGCTTTGGGGGGGCAAGCAATCAGCCCCAGCATTTT
>NA|TRBJ1-6|TRBV4-3|TRBD1
CASSQSTGGQNSPLHF
TGCGCCAGCAGCCAATCCACAGGGGGACAAAATTCACCCCTCCACTTT
>NA|TRBJ2-7|TRBV15|TRBD2
CATSRPGVAGAIYEQYF
TGTGCCACCAGCAGACCCGGAGTAGCGGGGGCCATCTACGAGCAGTACTTC
>NA|TRBJ2-7|TRBV10-3|TRBD1
CAIRRNRGSYEQYF
TGTGCCATCAGGAGAAACAGGGGCTCCTACGAGCAGTACTTC
>NA|TRBJ2-2|TRBV4-1|NA
CASSPDFLSVGELFF
TGCGCCAGCAGCCCGGACTTCCTCAGCGTCGGGGAGCTGTTTTTT
>NA|TRBJ1-4|TRBV2|NA
CASSEVGQPNEKLFF
TGTGCCAGCAGTGAAGTTGGGCAGCCCAATGAAAAACTGTTTTTT
>NA|TRBJ1-3|TRBV5-6|NA
CASSLQRTLISGNTIYF
TGTGCCAGCAGCTTACAAAGGACACTGATCTCTGGAAACACCATATATTTT
>NA|TRBJ2-5|TRBV11-2|TRBD1
CASGGGETQYF
TGTGCTTCAGGGGGCGGAGAGACCCAGTACTTC
>NA|TRBJ1-2|TRBV2|NA
CASPRTDNYGYTF
TGTGCCAGCCCCCGAACAGATAACTATGGCTACACCTTC
>few|TRBJ2-1|TRBV18|NA
CASSPPDSYEQFF
TGTGCCAGCTCACCACCCGACAGCTATGAGCAGTTCTTC
>NA|TRBJ1-2|TRBV7-6|NA
CASSLESGVSYGYTF
TGTGCCAGCAGCTTAGAGTCAGGTGTCTCCTATGGCTACACCTTC
>NA|TRBJ2-7|TRBV2|NA
CASKQKTYEQYF
TGTGCCAGCAAACAAAAAACCTACGAGCAGTACTTC
>NA|TRBJ1-1|TRBV5-1|NA
CASSGMGATEAFF
TGCGCCAGCAGCGGCATGGGGGCCACTGAAGCTTTCTTT
>NA|TRBJ1-4|TRBV11-2|NA
CASSLEVGQSHGSGKLFF
TGTGCCAGCAGCTTAGAAGTAGGCCAGTCCCACGGGAGCGGAAAACTGTTTTTT
>NA|TRBJ1-1|TRBV6-4|TRBD1
CASSLTGGIGTEAFF
TGTGCCAGCAGTTTGACAGGGGGCATCGGCACTGAAGCTTTCTTT
>NA|TRBJ1-2|TRBV10-2|NA
CASSESSGQSFYGYTF
TGCGCCAGCAGTGAGTCTTCCGGACAGTCTTTCTATGGCTACACCTTC
>once|TRBJ1-1|TRBV4-2|NA
CASSSLPQGNTEAFF
TGTGCCAGCAGCTCTTTACCGCAGGGTAACACTGAAGCTTTCTTT
>NA|TRBJ1-1|TRBV18|NA
CASSPKVGGKTVRNTEAFF
TGTGCCAGCTCACCAAAAGTAGGAGGGAAAACCGTTAGGAACACTGAAGCTTTCTTT
>NA|TRBJ1-2|TRBV4-2|TRBD1
CASSQATGVGGYTF
TGTGCCAGCAGCCAGGCCACAGGGGTTGGCGGCTACACCTTC
>NA|TRBJ2-1|TRBV13|TRBD2
CASSLGLAGWGEQFF
TGTGCCAGCAGCTTAGGGCTAGCGGGTTGGGGTGAGCAGTTCTTC
>NA|TRBJ1-2|TRBV6-4|NA
CASSDGAGLRYTF
TGTGCCAGCAGTGACGGGGCAGGCCTCCGCTACACCTTC
>NA|TRBJ1-5|TRBV2|NA
CASSRMSGNQPQHF
TGTGCCAGCAGTAGAATGTCAGGCAATCAGCCCCAGCATTTT
>NA|TRBJ1-1|TRBV6-5|NA
CASSYSIQGGTEAFF
TGTGCCAGCAGTTACTCGATTCAGGGAGGTACTGAAGCTTTCTTT
>few|TRBJ1-2|TRBV4-3|TRBD1
CASSQDRGGGYTF
TGCGCCAGCAGCCAGGACAGGGGGGGTGGCTACACCTTC
>NA|TRBJ1-1|TRBV30|TRBD1
CAWSVRRGPVEAFF
TGTGCCTGGAGTGTACGCAGGGGGCCTGTTGAAGCTTTCTTT
>NA|TRBJ1-1|TRBV30|NA
CAWNLPSTGNTEAFF
TGTGCCTGGAACCTCCCTTCGACAGGGAACACTGAAGCTTTCTTT
>NA|TRBJ1-2|TRBV5-4|NA
CASSLVDRDGYTF
TGTGCCAGCAGCTTGGTGGACAGAGATGGCTACACCTTC
>NA|TRBJ1-3|TRBV4-1|TRBD1
CASSPVGDRISGNTIYF
TGCGCCAGCAGCCCCGTCGGGGACAGGATCTCTGGAAACACCATATATTTT
>NA|TRBJ2-3|TRBV2|NA
CASSEGLATLTDTQYF
TGTGCCAGCAGTGAAGGGCTAGCGACTCTCACAGATACGCAGTATTTT
>NA|TRBJ1-2|TRBV9|NA
CASSPLTGGGGSIGYTF
TGTGCCAGCAGCCCACTCACGGGGGGGGGCGGATCGATTGGCTACACCTTC
>NA|TRBJ1-2|TRBV10-2|NA
CASSENTPYGYTF
TGCGCCAGCAGTGAGAACACCCCCTATGGCTACACCTTC
>NA|TRBJ1-5|TRBV30|TRBD1
CAWGQGFNQPQHF
TGTGCCTGGGGACAGGGCTTCAATCAGCCCCAGCATTTT
>few|TRBJ1-1|TRBV7-9|TRBD1
CASKTTGVVAEAFF
TGTGCCAGCAAAACGACAGGGGTGGTCGCTGAAGCTTTCTTT
>many|TRBJ2-1|TRBV7-3|TRBD2
CASSFSGEQFF
TGTGCCAGCAGCTTTAGCGGGGAGCAGTTCTTC
>NA|TRBJ1-2|TRBV29-1|NA
CSVDAFGGTF
TGCAGCGTTGATGCTTTCGGGGGCACCTTC
>NA|TRBJ2-7|TRBV3-1/TRBV3-2|NA
CASSDAGAGVSYEQYF
TGTGCCAGCAGCGACGCGGGGGCGGGAGTCTCCTACGAGCAGTACTTC